This T cell receptor beta chain was obtained from a study of CXCR3-negative and CXCR3-positive naive CD8 T cells. On the study more broadly: Libraries each contributed about 1.5 +/- 0.3 million TRB reads, for roughly 140 million in total.

A word on this clonotype: Its antigen is not identified.

Study observations and caveats: Comparison of naive CXCR3-negative and CXCR3-positive cells revealed similar TRBV-TRBJ usage, while memory cells differed.

This CDR3 is built from 14 residues. The germline gives CDR1 SGHKS, CDR2 YYEKEE (reference sequence). The TRB libraries of cDNA were built by UMI-labeled 5' RACE. TCRdb reanalyzed the 5' RACE reads and collapses them to one entry per CDR3 protein, without DNA. This sample's table has approximately 38,000 distinct CDR3 sequences. Sample: memory CD8+ T cells from blood. The rearrangement uses TRBV5-5 and TRBJ2-5; TCRdb gives TRBD1 as the D gene, but with no DNA this cannot be confirmed. The sequence was collected from a human donor in good health. Some clones in this sample may be carry-over from other donors' samples. CDR3: CASSSRGSQETQYF. The complete variable domain, with remaining parts taken from reference TRBV5-5 and TRBJ2-5, reads DAGVTQSPTHLIKTRGQQVTLRCSPISGHKSVSWYQQVLGQGPQFIFQYYEKEERGRGNFPDRFSARQFPNYSSELNVNALLLGDSALYLCASSSRGSQETQYFGPGTRLLVL.